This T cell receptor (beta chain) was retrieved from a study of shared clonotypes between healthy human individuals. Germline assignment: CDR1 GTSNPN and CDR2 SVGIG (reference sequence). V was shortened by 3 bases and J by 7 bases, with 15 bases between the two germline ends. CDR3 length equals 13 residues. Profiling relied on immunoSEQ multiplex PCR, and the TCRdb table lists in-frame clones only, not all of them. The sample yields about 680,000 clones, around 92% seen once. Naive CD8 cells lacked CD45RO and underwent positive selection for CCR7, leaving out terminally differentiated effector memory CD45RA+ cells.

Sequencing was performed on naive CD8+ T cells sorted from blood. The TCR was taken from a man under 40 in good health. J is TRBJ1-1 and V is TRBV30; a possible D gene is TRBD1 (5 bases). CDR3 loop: CAWRSGLGDEAFF. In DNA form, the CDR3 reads TGTGCCTGGAGATCGGGACTAGGGGATGAAGCTTTCTTT.